The following is a T cell receptor beta chain sequence with its context. Its antigen remains unidentified. No qualities accompany the bases; no much larger clone lies one base away. Deletion took 2 bases off V and 3 bases off J, with a span of 7 bases between the germline ends. The CDR3 holds 13 amino acids from the cysteine to the phenylalanine. The retained sequence is limited to the CDR3, 39 bases, with the frame set at the first base. Taken from the germline V gene (reference sequence), the CDR1 and CDR2 loops are MNHNY and SVGAGI. The cohort comprised hundreds of healthy bone marrow donors. At the time of sampling, every cohort member was nominally healthy, though immune exposures that went unrecorded were likely present. The donor was CMV seronegative and was included in the group of around 320 seronegative cohort members. A peripheral blood sample was provided by each donor, and peripheral blood mononuclear cells were used for TCR beta sequencing. Genomic DNA extraction from the blood cell samples was performed with the Qiagen DNeasy Blood Extraction Kit.

This specimen belongs to a study of cytomegalovirus exposure and HLA in healthy donors (dated by TCRdb to 2017 to 2019). Study-wide context: According to an earlier analysis of a few hundred of the donors, about 179 million T cells yielded over 100 million unique TCR beta sequences and about 300 Gb of sequence data. Approximately 300 gigabases of sequencing data and 91 million or so unique TCR sequences made up an early release that covered approximately 700 HLA-typed donors. Of the approximately 370 genotyped donors, less than 90% were placed in the genetic ancestry cluster associated with self-reported Caucasian donors. The study aimed to test whether signatures of past pathogen exposure could be identified by cataloging public T cell receptors. The study used immunosequencing to profile the T cell repertoires of approximately 630 subjects and linked those repertoires to cytomegalovirus serostatus. A separate validation cohort of about 110 different subjects was used in addition to the 666-subject first cohort. The study combined high-throughput TCR immunosequencing, statistical association of individual TCRs with disease status, and machine learning to predict cytomegalovirus infection status. A later analysis re-examined previously published TCR beta repertoires from several hundred donors and added high-resolution HLA genotyping to investigate patterns of TCR occurrence. The later analysis used no new phenotypic data to find candidate immune exposures, relying instead on TCR beta sequences and their occurrence across donors. To decide whether each TCR beta V gene segment behaved as functional or pseudogenic, an earlier analysis of fewer than 750 of the donors relied on high-throughput TCR beta sequencing. Donor age, sex, ethnicity and CMV serostatus were compiled together with the repertoire data. A later genetic analysis took genome-wide SNP genotypes for about 65% of the roughly 670 donors and used that subset as a discovery cohort. Every repertoire in the discovery cohort had been generated on one and the same sequencing platform. HLA typing included class I and class II loci at four-digit resolution. The number of donors typed differed by locus, with roughly 629-640 for A, B, C, DRB1 and DQB1, 522 for DQA1, over 600 for DPA1, and 450 to 480 for DPB1. Five DR-DQ haplotypes were handled as single units for association and clustering, since linkage in the cohort was strong. Among 350 to 400 genotyped donors of the cohort, an average of approximately 230,000 unique TCR beta nucleotide sequences were sequenced per donor, roughly a sixth of them non-productive. Findings and caveats that apply to the study as a whole: According to a later analysis, TCR association rates differed among HLA loci, with DRB1 alleles showing the most associated TCRs and HLA-C alleles showing the fewest. Some IMGT-functional V segments, including TRBV6-2 and TRBV6-3, could not be told apart with the 87-base-pair reads, so those segments were excluded. Approximately 18 rarely observed V segments, including chromosome 9 orphons, were excluded from the earlier analysis of almost 600 of the donors because counts were too low. Immune exposure information for the cohort was limited to CMV serostatus. Most TCR sequences were seen in very few donors, while some public TCRs were found in many individuals. In a later analysis, HLA-associated TCR beta chains showed more clonal expansion and lower generation probabilities than non-associated chains that were equally common. At a false discovery rate of 0.05, a later analysis linked 15,000 to 20,000 TCR beta sequences to specific HLA alleles. V-gene and J-gene trimming of TCR beta chains was associated with a missense DCLRE1C variant in a later genetic analysis, and the association was replicated in an independent cohort. The authors suggested that the approach could potentially be generalized to other disease states and immunological phenotypes. In a later genetic analysis, fewer N-insertions in productive TCRs were reported among donors in an Asian-associated ancestry cluster than the approximately 670-donor mean. In a later analysis, most CMV-associated TCR beta chains were found to appear HLA-restricted, with HLA associations seemingly driven largely by CMV exposure. An earlier analysis of 450 to 750 of the donors showed that most TCR beta V segments appeared in productive rearrangements either about 87% or about 30% of the time, which broadly matched IMGT annotations. Only TCR beta chains were sequenced in this cohort, and the absence of alpha or paired-chain data limited detectable features. HLA typing was unavailable for some donors at each locus, so association tests used only the typed subset. Strong co-occurrence of HLA alleles, especially DR and DQ, made assigning TCR associations to individual alleles difficult. The presence/absence analyses assumed that sequencing depth was roughly uniform across donors, and that assumption may not be true. In vitro tests confirmed that a few of the cytomegalovirus-associated TCR beta chains recognize cytomegalovirus antigens. Linkage disequilibrium might explain the correlated functional status among segregating V segments, but an unknown experimental factor could not be ruled out. A group of highly shared sequence variants was considered likely to be a technical artifact of the sequencing pipeline. A further reported finding was that TCR beta sequences accurately predicted the HLA-A and HLA-B alleles for most subjects in the first cohort. The classifier was reported to diagnose cytomegalovirus status with high specificity and sensitivity in both the original cohort and the validation cohort. The study gave a list of some 150 TCR beta chains associated with cytomegalovirus. In a later analysis, several top co-occurrence clusters were reported to appear linked to parvovirus B19, influenza, CMV and Epstein-Barr virus.

The library was obtained by the immunoSEQ multiplex PCR assay. For the multiplex PCR, a mixture combining 60 forward primers for TCR Vbeta segments and 13 reverse primers for TCR Jbeta segments was used. Amplification of the CDR3 region of rearranged TCR beta genes was performed with a multiplex PCR assay on genomic DNA. The Illumina HiSeq System was used to sequence the amplified TCR beta libraries as 87-base-pair reads. In the original analysis: In a later analysis, 80 million or so unique TCR beta chains were counted across the 666 repertoires, and approximately 9.9 million of these chains were shared by at least two donors. Raw reads were error-corrected and collapsed into unique sequences with a nearest-neighbor algorithm that merged closely related sequences to remove PCR and sequencing errors. To assign V, D and J gene segments, CDR3 sequences were aligned to IMGT reference sequences. For a sequence to be retained, a match of at least six nucleotides to both a V gene segment and a J gene segment was required. Rearrangements were called productive when the CDR3 lacked stop codons and stayed in frame with V and J; all others were non-productive. CDR3 was defined by IMGT convention, running from the second conserved V-encoded cysteine to the conserved J-encoded phenylalanine. In an earlier analysis of roughly 610 of the donors, sequences lacking an unambiguous match to a single V gene segment were excluded. In an earlier analysis of several hundred of the donors, V segments were called functional above 56.7% productive rearrangements and were called segregating when the between-donor standard deviation exceeded 5%. A statistical classification framework was built to diagnose cytomegalovirus status from the catalog of TCR beta chain sequences. V and J gene assignment, in a later analysis, came from comparing TCR nucleotide sequences with IMGT/GENE-DB human TR gene sequences. A later analysis assigned CDR3 sequences and most-parsimonious VDJ recombination scenarios with the TCRdist pipeline. In a later analysis, each TCR beta chain was defined by its CDR3 amino acid sequence together with its V-gene family, and reads without a unique V-gene family were excluded. To address suspected cross-contamination and a sequencing artifact, a later analysis removed over 500 highly shared, low-generation-probability nucleotide sequences. In a later analysis, a clonal expansion index was calculated for each public chain from normalized within-repertoire ranks of inferred template counts. Generation probabilities in a later analysis came from a VDJ recombination model fitted to out-of-frame rearrangements, and those results were checked against IGoR. A later analysis scored TCR-TCR, TCR-HLA and TCR-CMV co-occurrence with hypergeometric tests, applying a repertoire-size bias correction to TCR pairs. In a later analysis, false discovery rates were estimated by permuting HLA or CMV assignments 20 times. A later analysis grouped co-occurring TCRs with DBSCAN, adding TCRdist sequence similarity when clustering within HLA-allele-positive subsets. Repertoires with fewer than 30,000 or more than 120,000 public chains were left out of co-occurrence clustering, as were about 5 repertoires with anomalous nucleotide sharing. The table comes from immuneACCESS by way of TCRdb, which keeps in-frame sequences with V and J called. Part of the clones is missing from these tables; in studies checked, under half for an unresolved V gene and the rest for unknown reasons. Clonal size and the V and J genes are those of that table, whereas D and trimming came from the DNA. The sample has 150,000 to 200,000 clones on record, 60% to 80% of them singletons. About 2.9% of the sample is taken by the ten largest.

The sequence links TRBV6-6 to TRBJ2-5, with TRBD2 as a weak D call on 5 bases. Material: PBMCs. The origin of this receptor is a man between 35 and 55 years old in good health and CMV-seronegative. The DNA is as follows: TGTGCCAGCAGTTACAACGGGGAAGAGACCCAGTACTTC. Its translation reads: CASSYNGEETQYF.